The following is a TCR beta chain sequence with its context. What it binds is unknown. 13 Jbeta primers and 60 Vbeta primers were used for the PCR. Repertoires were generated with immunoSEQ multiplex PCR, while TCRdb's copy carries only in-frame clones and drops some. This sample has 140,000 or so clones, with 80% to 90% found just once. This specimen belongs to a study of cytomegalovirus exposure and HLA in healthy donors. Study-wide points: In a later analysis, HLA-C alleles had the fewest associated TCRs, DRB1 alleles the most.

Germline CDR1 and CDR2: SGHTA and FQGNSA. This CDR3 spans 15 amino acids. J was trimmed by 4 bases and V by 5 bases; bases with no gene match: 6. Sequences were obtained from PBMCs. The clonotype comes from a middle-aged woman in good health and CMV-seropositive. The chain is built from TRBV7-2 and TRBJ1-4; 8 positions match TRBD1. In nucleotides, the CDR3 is TGTGCCAGCAGCCACCGGACAGGGATTAATGAAAAACTGTTTTTT. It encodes CASSHRTGINEKLFF.